Sequencing of this TCR beta chain was carried out in a study of blood T cell repertoires in COVID-19. With 5 bases clipped from V and 6 bases from J, the junction kept 5 bases outside the gene matches. The CDR3 covers 14 residues. Germline loops: CDR1 SEHNR, CDR2 FQNEAQ (reference sequence). Sequenced by immunoSEQ multiplex PCR; TCRdb stores in-frame clones only, minus some. Here the sample spans hundreds of thousands of clones, 70% to 90% being singletons. The chain carries TRBV7-9 and TRBJ2-2, with TRBD2 identical over 8 bases. Source material: peripheral blood. This clonotype was obtained from a woman at least 80 years old with acute or convalescent COVID-19. In DNA, the CDR3 is TGTGCCAGCAGCGCGGGGGGCGCTTCCGGGGAGCTGTTTTTT. Translation gives CASSAGGASGELFF.